These T cell receptor beta chains were read from a single sample in a study of CD8+CD57+ T cells in acquired aplastic anemia. TCRdb analysed the reads with MiXCR anew, one entry per CDR3 protein. The sample lists roughly 500,000 distinct CDR3 sequences, over 25% seen once, with approximately 0.82% in the top ten. The sequenced sample was sorted CD4+, CD8+, or CD8+CD57+ T cells (not recorded which) from PBMCs. These receptors originate from a human donor with aplastic anemia. Both conserved end residues are part of each CDR3. Each record gives: D gene, V gene, J gene, CDR3 protein. The D gene is left open where the match is weak.

D: TRBD1; V: TRBV24-1; J: TRBJ2-5; CDR3: CATAKTGTGGETQYF
D: NA; V: TRBV6-5; J: TRBJ1-5; CDR3: CASSYSIQDQPQHF
D: NA; V: TRBV19; J: TRBJ1-3; CDR3: CASTLPGAGNTIYF
D: NA; V: TRBV7-3; J: TRBJ1-6; CDR3: CASSLTGRGPRSSPLHF
D: NA; V: TRBV4-2; J: TRBJ1-2; CDR3: CASSQDAGQGNNYGYTF
D: NA; V: TRBV6-5; J: TRBJ2-3; CDR3: CASSYFRESTDTQYF
D: NA; V: TRBV14; J: TRBJ1-6; CDR3: CASSQVGSSYNSPLHF
D: NA; V: TRBV2; J: TRBJ1-5; CDR3: CASSVWYSNQPQHF
D: NA; V: TRBV7-8; J: TRBJ1-2; CDR3: CASSPDTRVYGYTF
D: TRBD1; V: TRBV2; J: TRBJ1-3; CDR3: CASSGRQGRSGNTIYF
D: TRBD2; V: TRBV6-1; J: TRBJ2-1; CDR3: CASSQGTRQNEQFF
D: NA; V: TRBV7-9; J: TRBJ2-7; CDR3: CASSAGADLLYEQYF
D: NA; V: TRBV6-1; J: TRBJ1-2; CDR3: CASSEPGEDYGYTF
D: NA; V: TRBV29-1; J: TRBJ1-2; CDR3: CSVGTAVDGYTF
D: TRBD1; V: TRBV29-1; J: TRBJ1-2; CDR3: CSVYPGTGENYGYTF
D: NA; V: TRBV3-1; J: TRBJ1-1; CDR3: CASRMEAEAFF
D: NA; V: TRBV2; J: TRBJ2-7; CDR3: CASSLEPNQEQYF
D: NA; V: TRBV29-1; J: TRBJ2-6; CDR3: CSVEGSGVNVLTF
D: NA; V: TRBV20-1; J: TRBJ2-1; CDR3: CSAPSQLGSPYNEQFF
D: NA; V: TRBV10-3; J: TRBJ2-2; CDR3: CAISDRADGGELFF
D: NA; V: TRBV7-2; J: TRBJ2-1; CDR3: CASSSTGTSSYNEQFF
D: TRBD2; V: TRBV20-1; J: TRBJ2-1; CDR3: CSASHPSGGSYNEQFF
D: NA; V: TRBV14; J: TRBJ1-4; CDR3: CASSLMGAKGKLFF
D: TRBD1; V: TRBV5-5; J: TRBJ1-2; CDR3: CASSLETGFSGYTF
D: TRBD2; V: TRBV7-6; J: TRBJ2-7; CDR3: CASSLGSRLAGSHYEQYF
D: NA; V: TRBV19; J: TRBJ1-5; CDR3: CASSDTGKGNQPQRF
D: TRBD1; V: TRBV29-1; J: TRBJ2-1; CDR3: CSHRTGVSYNEQFF
D: NA; V: TRBV20-1; J: TRBJ1-1; CDR3: CSAITKEAGGTEAFF